One and the same sample provided the 30 T cell receptor beta chains below, sequenced in a study of sequential checkpoint blockade in melanoma. Clones were read by immunoSEQ multiplex PCR, and TCRdb kept only the in-frame ones, dropping some. The sample lists fewer than 15,000 clones, about three quarters occurring once. The treatment denotes: randomized to nivolumab then ipilimumab (arm A) or the reverse (arm B). Sample: CD8+ T cells sorted from blood (inferred from file names), taken from a patient given nivolumab and ipilimumab in sequence. Receptor source: a human donor with melanoma.

V gene TRBV6-6 combines with J gene TRBJ2-1; 11 bases align to TRBD1. J was trimmed by 6 bases and V by 4 bases; bases with no gene match: 8. This CDR3 has 16 residues. CDR1 and CDR2 from the germline V gene are MNHNY and SVGAGI (reference sequence). CDR3 in amino acids: CASSSKDRGRLNEQFF. CDR3 nucleotides: TGTGCCAGCAGTTCTAAGGACAGGGGGCGTCTCAATGAGCAGTTCTTC.

This chain uses TRBV29-1 with TRBJ2-1, with TRBD2 matching over 13 bases. Trimming took 8 bases from V and 7 from J; bases not matched to a gene: 5. This CDR3 comprises 13 residues. CDR1 is SQVTM, CDR2 ANQGSEA, per germline. This CDR3 is CSSGLAGVNEQFF. The CDR3 nucleotides read TGCAGCAGCGGACTAGCGGGAGTAAATGAGCAGTTCTTC.

This clone was counted a few times. The chain recombines TRBV29-1 with TRBJ2-1; 7 nucleotides agree with TRBD2. V was clipped by 1 base and J by 10 bases; unmatched bases: 10. CDR3 length: 14 residues. The germline gives CDR1 SQVTM, CDR2 ANQGSEA. The CDR3 protein is CSVEGRGDPGEQFF. The CDR3 DNA is TGCAGCGTTGAAGGCCGGGGGGACCCGGGGGAGCAGTTCTTC.

The chain recombines TRBV5-1 with TRBJ2-5; TRBD2 matches 10 bases. The end of the DNA aligns better with TRBJ2-7, so the J call may be wrong. The CDR3 consists of 15 residues. CDR1 and CDR2 from the germline V gene are SGHRS and YFSETQ. The CDR3 sequence: CASREGLAEAYEQYF. As DNA, the CDR3 is TGCGCCAGCAGGGAAGGACTAGCGGAGGCCTACGAGCAGTACTTC.

The gene calls are TRBV11-2 and TRBJ2-5; D not resolved. The CDR3 loop spans 11 amino acids. Germline lookup yields CDR1 SGHAT and CDR2 FQNNGV. Trimming cost V 3 bases and J 4 bases, with 3 bases left between them. CDR3 protein: CASSFIETQYF. The CDR3 bases are TGTGCCAGCAGCTTTATAGAGACCCAGTACTTC.

This clone appeared a single time. The rearrangement links TRBV9 to TRBJ1-2; a possible D gene is TRBD1 (6 bases). With 3 bases removed from V and 1 base from J, the gap between germline ends came to 25 bases. The CDR3 is 19 residues long. Germline CDR1 SGDLS, CDR2 YYNGEE. The CDR3 reads CASSAGLKPGTLDNYGYTF. CDR3 DNA sequence: TGTGCCAGCAGCGCCGGACTCAAACCCGGGACACTCGATAACTATGGCTACACCTTC.

The chain combines TRBV6-5 with TRBJ2-2; 10 nucleotides line up with TRBD1. CDR1 and CDR2 (germline): MNHEY, SVGAGI. The CDR3 consists of 16 residues. The ends lost 2 bases at V and 1 base at J; junction bases unmatched: 1. As DNA, the CDR3 is TGTGCCAGCAGTTACCGGACAGGGGGGAACACCGGGGAGCTGTTTTTT. This translates into CASSYRTGGNTGELFF.

Only a few counts were recorded for this clone. This chain connects TRBV21-1 to TRBJ2-7; TRBD1, as called in the table, went unchecked against the DNA. TRBV21-1 is a pseudogene segment. The CDR3 loop spans 12 amino acids. This CDR3 reads CASSGTAYEQYF. CDR3 DNA sequence: TGTGCCAGCAGTGGGACAGCATACGAGCAGTACTTC.

The chain joins TRBV6-1 to TRBJ2-7; D is perhaps TRBD2 (6 bases). Germline V gene lookup returns CDR1 MNHNS and CDR2 SASEGT. Trimming shortened V by 7 bases and J by 4 bases, and 20 bases separated the two germline ends. The CDR3 covers 15 residues. This CDR3 is CASTVRRELVYEQYF. CDR3 in DNA: TGTGCCAGCACTGTAAGACGGGAGCTCGTGTACGAGCAGTACTTC.

V gene TRBV29-1 combines with J gene TRBJ2-7; 9 positions agree with TRBD2. The CDR3 has 15 residues. The germline gives CDR1 SQVTM, CDR2 ANQGSEA. After removal of 5 bases from V and 2 bases from J, the junction contained 10 bases not matched to a gene. The CDR3 bases are TGCAGCGTTTGGGGGCGGGAGGGTGAAACCTACGAGCAGTACTTC. Protein product: CSVWGREGETYEQYF.

CDR3 sequence: CAISEPKGGDEKLFF. In DNA, the CDR3 is TGTGCCATCAGTGAACCTAAAGGGGGAGATGAAAAACTGTTTTTT. The chain recombines TRBV10-3 with TRBJ1-4; possibly TRBD1 for D (6 bases). V was pared by 3 bases and J by 6 bases, with 14 bases between. The germline CDR1 and CDR2 sequences are ENHRY and SYGVKD. The CDR3 is 15 amino acids.

In its sample, this clone was seen once. The chain employs TRBV9 and TRBJ2-6, with 7 positions matching TRBD1. The germline V gene has CDR1 SGDLS and CDR2 YYNGEE. CDR3 length equals 19 residues. Trimming removed 0 bases from V and 0 bases from J; junction bases left unmatched: 9. Written as DNA, the CDR3 is TGTGCCAGCAGCGTAGAGGGGGCGACAACCCGCTCTGGGGCCAACGTCCTGACTTTC. Translating it yields CASSVEGATTRSGANVLTF.

V gene TRBV7-9 combines with J gene TRBJ2-7; 8 bases are a match to TRBD2. In germline, CDR1 is SEHNR, CDR2 FQNEAQ (reference sequence). The CDR3 has 14 amino acids. J was trimmed by 0 bases and V by 5 bases; bases with no gene match: 3. The CDR3 DNA follows: TGTGCCAGCAGCACGGGGGGGAGCTCCTACGAGCAGTACTTC. It is translated as CASSTGGSSYEQYF.

The chain carries TRBV5-4 and TRBJ2-7, with 11 bases identical to TRBD2. V was clipped by 4 bases and J by 7 bases; unmatched bases: 13. The germline gives CDR1 SGHNT, CDR2 YYREEE (reference sequence). This CDR3 contains 16 residues. CDR3: CASSPYSGRGQGEQYF. The DNA of the CDR3 is TGTGCCAGCAGCCCGTATAGCGGGAGGGGCCAGGGGGAGCAGTACTTC.

The rearrangement uses TRBV6-5 and TRBJ1-4, with TRBD1 matching over 11 bases. With 5 bases clipped from V and 6 bases from J, the junction kept 5 bases outside the gene matches. The CDR3 consists of 15 residues. The germline CDR1 and CDR2 sequences are MNHEY and SVGAGI. In DNA form, the CDR3 reads TGTGCCAGCAGTATCCGGACAGGGGGCGATGAAAAACTGTTTTTT. The encoded protein is CASSIRTGGDEKLFF.

This chain uses TRBV28 with TRBJ1-5; D gene unclear. This CDR3 region has 15 residues. Germline loops: CDR1 MDHEN, CDR2 SYDVKM. Trimming took off 3 bases at V and 0 bases at J, with 9 bases between the two ends. This CDR3 is CASSLDGNSNQPQHF. For the CDR3, the DNA is TGTGCCAGCAGTTTGGACGGGAATAGCAATCAGCCCCAGCATTTT.

V and J are TRBV7-9 and TRBJ2-7; 14 bases agree with TRBD2. The CDR3 is 15 residues long. Per germline, CDR1 SEHNR and CDR2 FQNEAQ (reference sequence). Losses at the gene ends were 2 bases for V and 4 bases for J; bases not matched to a gene: 1. The CDR3 DNA sequence: TGTGCCAGCAGCTTACGGACTAGCGGGAGGTACGAGCAGTACTTC. Protein product: CASSLRTSGRYEQYF.

The chain uses TRBV9 and TRBJ2-1; the match to TRBD1 covers 10 bases. V dropped 4 bases and J dropped 8; count of bases not matched to a gene: 12. The CDR3 spans 16 residues. Germline loops: CDR1 SGDLS, CDR2 YYNGEE. The CDR3 sequence is CASSPRFKTGGYEQFF. DNA for the CDR3: TGTGCCAGCAGCCCACGGTTCAAGACAGGGGGCTATGAGCAGTTCTTC.

The chain recombines TRBV30 with TRBJ2-7; 10 bases fit TRBD2. V was clipped by 3 bases and J by 2 bases; unmatched bases: 13. Germline V gene sequence: CDR1 GTSNPN, CDR2 SVGIG (reference sequence). The CDR3 contains 17 residues. The CDR3 DNA sequence: TGTGCCTGGAGGAGCCTAGCGGGAGCTTCATTGGCCTACGAGCAGTACTTC. It specifies CAWRSLAGASLAYEQYF.

The chain links TRBV6-1 to TRBJ1-2, with D perhaps TRBD1 (6 bases). V shed 2 bases and J shed 4 bases, with 14 bases lying between them. The V gene's germline CDR1 is MNHNS and CDR2 SASEGT. This CDR3 spans 15 amino acids. The CDR3 sequence: CASSEKYGGPYGYTF. CDR3 DNA: TGTGCCAGCAGTGAAAAGTATGGGGGCCCCTATGGCTACACCTTC.

The CDR3 DNA sequence: TGTGCCAGCAGTTTAATCGGGAACCTCATGAACACTGAAGCTTTCTTT. This sequence encodes CASSLIGNLMNTEAFF. This chain uses TRBV27 with TRBJ1-1; D is ambiguous. The CDR3 has 16 amino acids. V was clipped by 2 bases and J by 0 bases, with 13 bases between them. Germline V gives CDR1 MNHEY, CDR2 SMNVEV (reference sequence).

V and J are TRBV27 and TRBJ2-1, with 13 bases fitting TRBD2. V lost 5 bases, J lost 7 bases, and 8 bases stayed unmatched. Germline values: CDR1 MNHEY, CDR2 SMNVEV (reference sequence). The CDR3 extends over 16 amino acids. The CDR3 loop is CASSLRTSGSGNEQFF. CDR3 bases: TGTGCCAGCAGTCTGCGGACTAGCGGGAGTGGGAATGAGCAGTTCTTC.

The rearrangement links TRBV2 to TRBJ2-5; possible D gene TRBD1, 6 bases. The J call may not be correct, given that the DNA end is closer to TRBJ2-7. Germline CDR1 reads SNHLY; CDR2 reads FYNNEI. This CDR3 region has 13 residues. The CDR3 DNA is TGTGCCAGCAGTTTACAGGGATCCTACGAGCAGTACTTC. It specifies CASSLQGSYEQYF.

The rearrangement joins TRBV30 to TRBJ2-7; no clear D. Germline V gives CDR1 GTSNPN, CDR2 SVGIG (reference sequence). The CDR3 has 12 residues. The V gene lost 3 bases and the J gene lost 5 bases, with 11 bases spanning the gap. The CDR3 region is CAWSPGSNEQYF. The CDR3 coding sequence is TGTGCCTGGAGCCCAGGCTCGAACGAGCAGTACTTC.

This chain joins TRBV28 and TRBJ1-4; D perhaps matches TRBD1 (6 bases). Trimming left V 3 bases short and J 4 bases short, with 12 bases between. Germline lookup yields CDR1 MDHEN and CDR2 SYDVKM. The CDR3 consists of 15 residues. The chain's CDR3 is CASSFRDMFNEKLFF. The CDR3 DNA reads TGTGCCAGCAGTTTCAGGGACATGTTTAATGAAAAACTGTTTTTT.

The V gene is TRBV9, the J gene TRBJ2-1; TRBD2 aligns across 9 bases. Germline V gene data show CDR1 as SGDLS and CDR2 as YYNGEE. V lost 4 bases and J lost 4; bases outside the gene matches: 9. The CDR3 totals 16 residues. DNA of the CDR3: TGTGCCAGCAGCCCCCATTCTAGCGGGGCTTACAATGAGCAGTTCTTC. As protein: CASSPHSSGAYNEQFF. The full variable domain, completed using reference TRBV9 and TRBJ2-1, is DSGVTQTPKHLITATGQRVTLRCSPRSGDLSVYWYQQSLDQGLQFLIQYYNGEERAKGNILERFSAQQFPDLHSELNLSSLELGDSALYFCASSPHSSGAYNEQFFGPGTRLTVL.

By sample fraction, this clone is medium-sized. J is TRBJ2-7 and V is TRBV4-1; possible D gene TRBD2, 6 bases. The CDR3 loop spans 15 amino acids. V lost 3 bases and J 2 bases, leaving 14 bases between the germline ends. CDR1 is MGHRA and CDR2 is YSYEKL in the germline V gene. The CDR3 sequence: CASSQGGTATYEQYF. The CDR3 DNA sequence: TGCGCCAGCAGCCAGGGCGGGACTGCTACCTACGAGCAGTACTTC.

This clone was observed a few times. The chain is built from TRBV27 and TRBJ2-7, with 10 bases aligning to TRBD2. Trimming cost V 8 bases and J 6 bases; bases outside gene matches: 7. CDR3 length equals 13 residues. Looked up from germline, CDR1 is MNHEY and CDR2 is SMNVEV (reference sequence). The CDR3 loop reads CASSSSGRREQYF. CDR3 bases: TGTGCCAGCTCCTCTAGCGGGAGACGCGAGCAGTACTTC.

The chain links TRBV4-1 to TRBJ2-7, with TRBD1 as a possible D gene (6 bases). With 1 base removed from V and 2 bases from J, the gap between germline ends came to 12 bases. Germline CDR1 MGHRA, CDR2 YSYEKL. The CDR3 sequence is 15 residues long. The CDR3 protein is CASSQVYQGPYEQYF. The CDR3 nucleotides are TGCGCCAGCAGCCAAGTTTATCAGGGGCCCTACGAGCAGTACTTC.

The chain links TRBV7-9 to TRBJ2-5, with D perhaps matching TRBD2 (6 bases). Trimming pared 5 bases from V and 10 bases from J, leaving 17 bases between. This CDR3 spans 13 amino acids. CDR1 is SEHNR, CDR2 FQNEAQ, per germline (reference sequence). The CDR3 loop reads CASSRPLAPDQYF. The CDR3 bases are TGTGCCAGCAGCCGCCCCCTAGCGCCAGACCAGTACTTC.